This T cell receptor beta chain appears in the sequencing data of a study of human T cells and chemical hapten exposure. The sample's time point: pre-sensitization, week 0. As for treatment: therapeutic diphenylcyclopropenone sensitization with weekly scalp DPC. The ends were cut back, 5 bases at V and 0 bases at J, with 11 bases in the middle. This CDR3 region has 15 residues. Germline loops: CDR1 LNHDA, CDR2 SQIVND (reference sequence). MiXCR, run by TCRdb on the RACE reads, gives a single entry per CDR3 protein. The sample has more than 80,000 distinct CDR3 sequences; about 12% are singletons. The sample here was whole blood, taken in connection with sensitization to the hapten diphenylcyclopropenone (DPC). The TCR sequence derives from a woman aged 45-65 years with alopecia areata. Some clones in this sample may be carry-over from other donors' samples. This chain uses TRBV19 with TRBJ1-5; D gene ambiguous. The CDR3 DNA sequence: TGTGCCAGTAGTGTAACATTGGATAGCAATCAGCCCCAGCATTTT. This encodes CASSVTLDSNQPQHF.